The entry that follows covers one T cell receptor beta chain sequence. The antigen is not known. This record comes from a study of cytomegalovirus exposure and HLA in healthy donors. This CDR3 comprises 14 residues. Germline assignment: CDR1 SGHTA and CDR2 FQGNSA. V shed 0 bases and J 9 bases; nucleotides not matched to a gene: 5. The PCR made use of 60 Vbeta and 13 Jbeta primers. This table comes from immunoSEQ multiplex PCR, and its TCRdb copy is limited to in-frame clones, with some not included. Found here are about 170,000 clones, around 80% of them singletons; the top ten hold 2.5% to 3.5%. Findings and limits, study-wide: With later analysis, a missense DCLRE1C variant became linked to TCR beta V- and J-gene trimming. Highly shared sequence variants in one cluster were likely a sequencing artifact.

The V and J genes are TRBV7-2 and TRBJ2-7; TRBD1 agrees at 10 bases. The TCR sequence derives from a woman aged 45-59 years in good health and CMV-seropositive. The source material was PBMCs. The CDR3 nucleotides read TGTGCCAGCAGCTTAGCCGGGACAGGGGTTGGGCAGTACTTC. Its protein product is CASSLAGTGVGQYF.